What follows are 26 T cell receptor beta chains derived from one specimen sequenced in a study of shared clonotypes between healthy human individuals. Some clones are missing from TCRdb's copy, which holds only in-frame ones; the method was immunoSEQ multiplex PCR. In the table there are 2 million to 2.5 million clones, 85% to 95% of which are singletons. Naive-designated CD8 cells lacked CD45RO, were positively enriched for CCR7, and omitted terminally differentiated effector memory CD45RA+ cells. The sequenced material came from naive CD8+ T cells sorted from blood. Receptors were obtained from a man aged 18 to 29 in good health.

The rearrangement joins TRBV7-6 to TRBJ2-7, with TRBD2 matching over 7 bases. This CDR3 has 15 amino acids. V trimming: 5 bases; J trimming: 3 bases; junction bases outside the gene matches: 10. Germline V gene sequence: CDR1 SGHVS, CDR2 FNYEAQ. The CDR3 DNA reads as TGTGCCAGCAGCCCCCTGGCGGGAGAAGGCTACGAGCAGTACTTC. The encoded protein is CASSPLAGEGYEQYF.

The chain uses TRBV5-4 and TRBJ2-7, with 7 bases that match TRBD1. CDR3 length equals 14 residues. Germline CDR1 and CDR2: SGHNT and YYREEE (reference sequence). Losses at the gene ends were 0 bases for V and 2 bases for J; bases not matched to a gene: 2. CDR3 sequence reads: CASSLDGTAYEQYF. The CDR3 DNA follows: TGTGCCAGCAGCTTGGATGGGACAGCCTACGAGCAGTACTTC.

This clone was found once. This chain links TRBV9 with TRBJ2-7, with 9 positions matching TRBD2. CDR3 length: 14 residues. Germline V gives CDR1 SGDLS, CDR2 YYNGEE. J lost 7 bases, V lost 3 bases, and 8 bases had no gene match. CDR3 sequence reads: CASSGGTSLWEQYF. The DNA for the CDR3 is TGTGCCAGCAGCGGAGGGACTAGCCTTTGGGAGCAGTACTTC.

This sequence joins TRBV10-1 and TRBJ2-1; 9 nucleotides agree with TRBD2. V lost 3 bases and J lost 5; bases outside the gene matches: 11. The CDR3 extends over 17 amino acids. Germline V gene data show CDR1 as WNHNN and CDR2 as SYGVQD (reference sequence). The CDR3 region is CASSDRREGSGDNEQFF. DNA of the CDR3: TGCGCCAGCAGTGACCGGCGGGAGGGCTCTGGGGACAATGAGCAGTTCTTC.

The chain recombines TRBV27 with TRBJ2-3; D possibly corresponds to TRBD2 (5 bases). The ends were cut back, 6 bases at V and 4 bases at J, with 20 bases in the middle. The CDR3 is 16 amino acids. Germline assignment: CDR1 MNHEY and CDR2 SMNVEV (reference sequence). The CDR3 nucleotides are TGTGCCAGCAGGGAGACACTAGGACCTTTGCCAGATACGCAGTATTTT. It yields the protein CASRETLGPLPDTQYF.

This clone was picked up a small number of times. The chain links TRBV5-6 to TRBJ1-5; possibly TRBD1 for D (6 bases). The V end was cut by 4 bases, the J end by 3 bases, with 8 bases between. CDR3 length: 13 residues. The V gene's germline CDR1 is SGHDT and CDR2 YYEEEE. DNA for the CDR3: TGTGCCAGCAGCCGGGGGCTCAATCAGCCCCAGCATTTT. This encodes CASSRGLNQPQHF.

The chain carries TRBV7-3 and TRBJ2-1; the match to TRBD2 covers 9 bases. The germline V gene has CDR1 SGHTA and CDR2 FQGTGA. Trimming cost V 5 bases and J 0 bases; bases outside gene matches: 5. This CDR3 is built from 16 residues. This CDR3 is CASSPLSGSSYNEQFF. The CDR3 nucleotides read TGTGCCAGCAGCCCCCTTAGCGGGAGCTCCTACAATGAGCAGTTCTTC. Full variable domain (missing parts from reference TRBV7-3 and TRBJ2-1): GAGVSQTPSNKVTEKGKYVELRCDPISGHTALYWYRQSLGQGPEFLIYFQGTGAADDSGLPNDRFFAVRPEGSVSTLKIQRTERGDSAVYLCASSPLSGSSYNEQFFGPGTRLTVL.

In the case of this clone: Since a much larger clone is just one base distant, this may be a read error. Other DNA sequences in the sample encode the same CDR3. The rearrangement uses TRBV19 and TRBJ2-7; the match to TRBD1 covers 8 bases. Germline lookup yields CDR1 LNHDA and CDR2 SQIVND (reference sequence). Trimming cost V 6 bases and J 0 bases; bases outside gene matches: 1. The CDR3 is 13 amino acids. The CDR3 here is CASSDRGSYEQYF. The DNA of the CDR3 is TGTGCCAGTAGCGACAGGGGCTCCTACGAGCAGTACTTC.

This chain connects TRBV6-5 to TRBJ2-7, with D maybe TRBD1 (5 bases). CDR3 size: 15 residues. V was pared by 7 bases and J by 5 bases, with 21 bases between. Germline assignment: CDR1 MNHEY and CDR2 SVGAGI. The CDR3 spells CASTPGDPGRDEQYF. In DNA form, the CDR3 reads TGTGCCAGCACCCCAGGTGACCCGGGCAGGGACGAGCAGTACTTC.

CDR3 in amino acids: CASSLTFTGTGVNEQFF. The CDR3 DNA follows: TGTGCCAGCAGTTTAACATTTACTGGGACAGGGGTCAATGAGCAGTTCTTC. The chain is built from TRBV27 and TRBJ2-1, with 10 bases identical to TRBD1. The CDR3 is 17 amino acids. V lost 2 bases to trimming and J lost 6 bases; unmatched junction nucleotides: 10. Germline assignment: CDR1 MNHEY and CDR2 SMNVEV (reference sequence).

The chain is built from TRBV2 and TRBJ2-3; D might be TRBD2 (6 bases). Germline V gene sequence: CDR1 SNHLY, CDR2 FYNNEI. CDR3 size: 14 residues. The V gene lost 8 bases and the J gene lost 1 base, with 13 bases spanning the gap. Written as DNA, the CDR3 is TGTGCCAGCGGCACACTAGCTGGCACAGATACGCAGTATTTT. Amino acid sequence: CASGTLAGTDTQYF.

This chain joins TRBV10-1 and TRBJ2-3; 11 positions agree with TRBD2. V shed 3 bases and J 0 bases; nucleotides not matched to a gene: 5. The CDR3 totals 17 residues. The germline V gene has CDR1 WNHNN and CDR2 SYGVQD (reference sequence). This chain's CDR3 is CASSELAGDMSTDTQYF. DNA for the CDR3: TGCGCCAGCAGTGAACTAGCGGGGGATATGAGCACAGATACGCAGTATTTT.

This chain uses TRBV6-5 with TRBJ2-7, with 8 bases lining up with TRBD1. The junction had 3 bases not matched to a gene; V was cut back by 5 bases and J by 3 bases. CDR1 and CDR2 from the germline V gene are MNHEY and SVGAGI. The CDR3 has 13 amino acids. The CDR3 DNA follows: TGTGCCAGCAGTCAAACAGGGGGCTACGAGCAGTACTTC. The encoded protein is CASSQTGGYEQYF.

This sequence joins TRBV9 and TRBJ2-2; no firm D call. The V and J ends lost 2 bases and 7 bases respectively, with 9 bases between them. There are 13 residues in the CDR3. Germline V gives CDR1 SGDLS, CDR2 YYNGEE. CDR3 residues: CASSVRMVGELFF. CDR3 coding DNA: TGTGCCAGCAGCGTTCGCATGGTCGGGGAGCTGTTTTTT.

This clone came up a few times. This chain joins TRBV7-9 and TRBJ2-7, with 7 bases aligning to TRBD2. The CDR3 is 15 residues long. The V gene end was trimmed by 5 bases and the J gene end by 5 bases; junction bases not matched to a gene: 12. Germline assignment: CDR1 SEHNR and CDR2 FQNEAQ (reference sequence). CDR3 residues: CASSPPGGSGDEQYF. CDR3 DNA sequence: TGTGCCAGCAGCCCTCCCGGCGGGAGCGGGGACGAGCAGTACTTC.

The chain couples TRBV7-9 to TRBJ1-6, with TRBD1 as a possible D gene (6 bases). The CDR3 has 16 residues. Looked up from germline, CDR1 is SEHNR and CDR2 is FQNEAQ (reference sequence). With 4 bases removed from V and 7 bases from J, the gap between germline ends came to 17 bases. The CDR3 DNA reads TGTGCCAGCAGCTCCCGACAGGAGATCACGAATTCACCCCTCCACTTT. Translated: CASSSRQEITNSPLHF.

This clone was counted a single time. The V call is TRBV4-1, the J call TRBJ2-5, with a weak D call TRBD2 (6 bases). This CDR3 has 13 amino acids. Trimming removed 3 bases from V and 4 bases from J, with 9 bases in between. Germline loops: CDR1 MGHRA, CDR2 YSYEKL. As DNA, the CDR3 is TGCGCCAGCAGCCAGGACTACCCAGAGACCCAGTACTTC. Translation: CASSQDYPETQYF.

The chain carries TRBV14 and TRBJ2-7; D unresolved. The CDR3 is made up of 13 amino acids. CDR1 SGHDN and CDR2 FVKESK come from the germline V gene. Trimming left V 0 bases short and J 6 bases short, with 9 bases between. DNA for the CDR3: TGTGCCAGCAGCCAAGATCACGGTAGCGAGCAGTACTTC. Translated: CASSQDHGSEQYF. Full variable domain (outside the CDR3, taken from reference TRBV14 and TRBJ2-7): EAGVTQFPSHSVIEKGQTVTLRCDPISGHDNLYWYRRVMGKEIKFLLHFVKESKQDESGMPNNRFLAERTGGTYSTLKVQPAELEDSGVYFCASSQDHGSEQYFGPGTRLTVT.

The chain links TRBV19 to TRBJ1-2; possible D gene TRBD1, 6 bases. The V end lost 3 bases, the J end lost 7 bases, and 18 bases lay between the germline ends. The CDR3 covers 15 residues. The V gene's germline CDR1 is LNHDA and CDR2 SQIVND (reference sequence). In nucleotides, the CDR3 is TGTGCCAGTAGTATGGGCCAGGGGCCCATCGGTGGCTACACCTTC. Protein: CASSMGQGPIGGYTF. Drawing the rest from reference TRBV19 and TRBJ1-2, the complete variable domain is DGGITQSPKYLFRKEGQNVTLSCEQNLNHDAMYWYRQDPGQGLRLIYYSQIVNDFQKGDIAEGYSVSREKKESFPLTVTSAQKNPTAFYLCASSMGQGPIGGYTFGSGTRLTVV.

The rearrangement links TRBV7-6 to TRBJ2-7; D is unresolved. The CDR3 is 14 residues long. CDR1 and CDR2 (germline): SGHVS, FNYEAQ. V was shortened by 4 bases and J by 2 bases, with 12 bases between the two germline ends. As DNA, the CDR3 is TGTGCCAGCAGCTCGGACGGAGCCCCCTACGAGCAGTACTTC. As protein: CASSSDGAPYEQYF. The whole variable domain, remainder taken from reference TRBV7-6 and TRBJ2-7, is GAGVSQSPRYKVTKRGQDVALRCDPISGHVSLYWYRQALGQGPEFLTYFNYEAQQDKSGLPNDRFSAERPEGSISTLTIQRTEQRDSAMYRCASSSDGAPYEQYFGPGTRLTVT.

The chain recombines TRBV7-9 with TRBJ2-7; D remains ambiguous. V was shortened by 4 bases and J by 7 bases, with 20 bases between the two germline ends. The CDR3 totals 15 residues. Looked up from germline, CDR1 is SEHNR and CDR2 is FQNEAQ (reference sequence). CDR3 region: CASSSPGSPVGEQYF. The CDR3 bases are TGTGCCAGCAGCTCACCCGGGTCCCCCGTCGGGGAGCAGTACTTC.

The chain uses TRBV4-1 and TRBJ2-5; 8 nucleotides agree with TRBD2. The germline V gene encodes CDR1 MGHRA and CDR2 YSYEKL. Unmatched junction bases numbered 7, after V lost 2 bases and J lost 2 bases. The CDR3 totals 16 residues. For the CDR3, the DNA is TGCGCCAGCAGCCAAACAATGACTAGCGATCAAGAGACCCAGTACTTC. Protein sequence: CASSQTMTSDQETQYF.

J is TRBJ2-3 and V is TRBV4-1; the match to TRBD1 covers 9 bases. The CDR3 runs to 15 residues. Trimming took 3 bases from V and 2 from J; bases not matched to a gene: 3. CDR1 is MGHRA and CDR2 is YSYEKL in the germline V gene. DNA for the CDR3: TGCGCCAGCAGCCACCGACAGGGGGTCACAGATACGCAGTATTTT. Translation: CASSHRQGVTDTQYF.

The V gene is TRBV18, the J gene TRBJ2-7; TRBD2 is a possible D gene (5 bases). The CDR3 length is 16 residues. Germline CDR1 and CDR2: KGHSH and LQKENI. Trimming stripped 0 bases from V and 0 bases from J, with 12 bases between. This chain's CDR3 is CASSPPLVGSSYEQYF. The CDR3 coding sequence is TGTGCCAGCTCACCACCGTTGGTTGGGAGCTCCTACGAGCAGTACTTC. Drawing the rest from reference TRBV18 and TRBJ2-7, the complete variable domain is NAGVMQNPRHLVRRRGQEARLRCSPMKGHSHVYWYRQLPEEGLKFMVYLQKENIIDESGMPKERFSAEFPKEGPSILRIQQVVRGDSAAYFCASSPPLVGSSYEQYFGPGTRLTVT.

This clone showed up just once. The chain uses TRBV7-2 and TRBJ2-1; 7 positions agree with TRBD1. This CDR3 contains 14 residues. Looked up from germline, CDR1 is SGHTA and CDR2 is FQGNSA. The V gene end was trimmed by 5 bases and the J gene end by 1 base; junction bases not matched to a gene: 2. The CDR3 protein is CASSRQGSYNEQFF. The CDR3 DNA reads as TGTGCCAGCAGCCGACAGGGATCCTACAATGAGCAGTTCTTC.

The chain uses TRBV28 and TRBJ2-7; a weak D match, TRBD2 (5 bases). CDR1 is MDHEN and CDR2 is SYDVKM in the germline V gene. This CDR3 is built from 15 residues. V lost 4 bases to trimming and J lost 0 bases, with 13 bases between them. The CDR3 spells CASSSVRGSSYEQYF. Here the CDR3 DNA reads TGTGCCAGCAGTTCGGTCCGGGGAAGCTCCTACGAGCAGTACTTC.